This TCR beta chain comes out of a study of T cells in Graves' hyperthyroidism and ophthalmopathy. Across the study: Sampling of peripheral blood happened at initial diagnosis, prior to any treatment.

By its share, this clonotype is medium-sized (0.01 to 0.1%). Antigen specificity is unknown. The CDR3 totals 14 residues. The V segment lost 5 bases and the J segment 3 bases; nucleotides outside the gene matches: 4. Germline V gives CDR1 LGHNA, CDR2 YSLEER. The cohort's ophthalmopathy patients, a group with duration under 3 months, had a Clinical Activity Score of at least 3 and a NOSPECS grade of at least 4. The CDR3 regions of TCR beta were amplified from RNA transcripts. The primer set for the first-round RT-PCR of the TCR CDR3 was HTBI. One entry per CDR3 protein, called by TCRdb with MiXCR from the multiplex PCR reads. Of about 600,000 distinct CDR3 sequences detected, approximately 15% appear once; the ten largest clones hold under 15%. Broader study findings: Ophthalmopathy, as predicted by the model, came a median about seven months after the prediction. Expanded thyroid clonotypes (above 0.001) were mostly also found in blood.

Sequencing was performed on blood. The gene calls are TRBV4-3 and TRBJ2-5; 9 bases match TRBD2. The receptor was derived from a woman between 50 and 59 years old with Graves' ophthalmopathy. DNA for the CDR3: TGCGCCAGCAGCTTCGCTAGCGGGGAAGAGACCCAGTACTTC. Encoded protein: CASSFASGEETQYF.